Below are 2 T cell receptor beta chains sequenced from a single sample in a study of cytomegalovirus exposure and HLA in healthy donors. PCR primers comprised 60 Vbeta and 13 Jbeta primers. Repertoires were generated with immunoSEQ multiplex PCR, while TCRdb's copy carries only in-frame clones and drops some. Here the sample spans roughly 88,000 clones, 70% to 85% being singletons. Sequencing was performed on PBMCs. The receptors were sampled from a man between 25 and 39 years old in good health and CMV-seropositive.

V gene TRBV15 combines with J gene TRBJ2-2; a possible D gene is TRBD2 (6 bases). V was pared by 0 bases and J by 2 bases, with 10 bases between. This CDR3 spans 16 amino acids. Germline V gene sequence: CDR1 LNHNV, CDR2 YYDKDF (reference sequence). For the CDR3, the DNA is TGTGCCACCAGCAGAGAAGTTGGGACTAACACCGGGGAGCTGTTTTTT. It translates to CATSREVGTNTGELFF. Full variable domain (missing parts from reference TRBV15 and TRBJ2-2): DAMVIQNPRYQVTQFGKPVTLSCSQTLNHNVMYWYQQKSSQAPKLLFHYYDKDFNNEADTPDNFQSRRPNTSFCFLDIRSPGLGDTAMYLCATSREVGTNTGELFFGEGSRLTVL.

This chain's CDR3 is CASSAHRTGEGGTDTQYF. DNA for the CDR3: TGTGCCAGCTCAGCGCATCGGACAGGGGAAGGGGGCACAGATACGCAGTATTTT. The rearrangement joins TRBV18 to TRBJ2-3; 9 bases are a match to TRBD1. The CDR3 consists of 18 residues. Per germline, CDR1 KGHSH and CDR2 LQKENI. V shed 5 bases and J 1 base; nucleotides not matched to a gene: 13.